This T cell receptor beta chain was recovered during a study of blood T cell repertoires in COVID-19. Study overall: Italy, Spain and the United States were the sources of the convalescent and acute COVID-19 samples. Nucleic acid was either cDNA or gDNA, and it came from T cells, B-cell-depleted T cells, or PBMCs.

Per the germline V gene, CDR1 is LGHDT and CDR2 is YNNKEL (reference sequence). After removal of 6 bases from V and 3 bases from J, the junction contained 4 bases not matched to a gene. The CDR3 contains 13 residues. Per the original data handling: Reference gene primer amplification yielded estimated nucleated cell counts. Some clones are missing from TCRdb's copy, which holds only in-frame ones; the method was immunoSEQ multiplex PCR. Clone size and the V and J calls come from that table; the DNA yielded D and trimming. The sample has tens of thousands of clones; 85% to 90% are singletons. The clonotype comes from a human donor in a cohort sampled during active COVID-19. The sample taken for sequencing was peripheral blood. This chain joins TRBV3-1 (or the pseudogene TRBV3-2) and TRBJ2-7; 8 bases are shared with TRBD1. CDR3 nucleotides: TGTGCCAGCAGAGGTACAGGGGGCTACGAGCAGTACTTC. Translation gives CASRGTGGYEQYF.